This T cell receptor (beta chain) was sequenced during a study of blood T cell repertoires in COVID-19 (TCRdb year 2020). With respect to the entire study: Collaborator samples came from the United States, Italy and Spain and covered acute and convalescent phases of COVID-19. The prospective study material was composed of cDNA or gDNA derived from T cells, B-cell-depleted T cells, or PBMCs. Deeply sampled blood TCRbeta repertoires from subjects exposed to, actively infected with, or recovered from COVID-19 were included in the dataset. The repertoires were released in a freely available public database intended as a resource for research on the immune response to SARS-CoV-2. Samples were obtained from the ongoing ImmuneRACE study (first 160 participants) and from 950 to 1,500 subjects provided by 6 global collaborators. Sample metadata almost always included a de-identified subject ID, COVID-19 status, age in years and sex. Where HLA class I and class II types were available, the types were taken from metadata supplied by the sample provider, not from assay-based typing.

The immunoSEQ Assay, a bias-controlled multiplex PCR, was used to amplify TCRbeta CDR3 regions from genomic DNA. The paper's data handling went like this. Nucleated cell counts per sample were estimated from amplification of reference gene primers within the assay. To quantify the absolute abundance of each unique TCRbeta CDR3 rearrangement, sequence reads were collapsed and filtered. For each sample, productive Simpson clonality was calculated by taking the square root of Simpson's diversity index across productive rearrangements. As stored in TCRdb, this immuneACCESS dataset retains in-frame rearrangements with V and J assigned. A fraction of the clones does not appear; measured against another copy, unresolved V genes explain less than half of the discrepancy, and the remainder lacks a known reason. The DNA gave D and trimming, while V, J and clone size come from that table. Counted in this sample were nearly 60,000 clones; around 90% of them appeared once. The ten largest clonotypes hold 10% to 15% of the sample.

Overall study outcomes, separate from this receptor: Clinical and demographic metadata were provided uncurated, with the amount varying by source and participant.

In regard to this clone: What antigen it recognizes has not been identified. No base quality information exists; no much larger clone differs at one position.

The CDR3 numbers 16 residues from cysteine through phenylalanine. Only CDR3 DNA is held: 48 bases, read in frame from base 1. CDR1 and CDR2 (ENHRY, SYGVKD) derive from the germline V gene. Trimming accounts for 10 bases at V and 6 bases at J, while the number of junction bases matched to no gene is 16. Whole blood was collected in K2EDTA tubes by collaborating institutions according to the institutions' own protocols. For TCRbeta analysis, collaborator samples were shipped as frozen whole blood, as isolated PBMCs, or as DNA extracted from either sample type. Sequencing was done on a sample of peripheral blood. Here the chain combines TRBV10-3 and TRBJ2-2, and 8 bases in between align with TRBD1. This clonotype was sampled from a man aged 60 to 69 with active COVID-19. The CDR3 region: CATTPKGQESPGELFF. Here is the DNA: TGTGCCACCACCCCAAAGGGACAGGAATCACCCGGGGAGCTGTTTTTT.